This T cell receptor (beta chain) was profiled in a study of T cells after yellow fever vaccination. Study-level information: Preparation of the low-cell-number fractions used SMART-Seq v4 Ultra Low Input.

V was cut by 6 bases and J by 2 bases, with 18 bases left in between. There are 16 residues in the CDR3. Regarding the study as a whole: Once the booster was given, most primary-vaccination clones reappeared, at around 96% for CD4 and more than 85% for CD8. High-abundance clonotypes from the bulk population could contaminate FACS-sorted repertoires.

As TCR cDNA was made by 5'RACE template switching, a universal primer site and UMIs were added. TCRdb passed the 5' RACE reads through MiXCR, listing each CDR3 protein once. The table records 200,000 to 300,000 distinct CDR3 sequences, 13% of them present only once. With respect to this clonotype: The antigen remains unidentified.

This chain joins TRBV12-3 or TRBV12-4 and TRBJ2-3, with a tentative D call TRBD1 (5 bases). The receptor was derived from a man in his thirties or forties who received the YFV17D yellow fever vaccine. The specimen was CD4+ T cells sorted from PBMCs, collected 45 days after the yellow fever booster vaccination. CDR3 residues: CASRTGTAVFTDTQYF. In DNA form, the CDR3 reads TGTGCCAGCAGAACAGGTACCGCCGTCTTCACAGATACGCAGTATTTT.